These 21 T cell receptor beta chains were sequenced from one sample in a study of vaccination and CD4 T cells after COVID-19. Treatment described: approximately 9-day PBMC culture with coronavirus spike peptide pools or control peptides (ViraFEST assay). Sequenced with the Oncomine TCR Beta short-read assay was DNA taken from cultured CD4+ T cells. TCRdb itself ran the PCR reads through MiXCR, one entry per CDR3 protein. The table has more than 15,000 distinct CDR3 sequences, about 61% seen once. These receptors are not linked to any known antigen. Sample: CD4+ T cells from blood, cultured in vitro. These receptors originate from a human donor who had recovered from COVID-19.

This clonotype turned up a few times. This chain links TRBV11-2 with TRBJ1-1; possible D gene TRBD1, 5 bases. The CDR3 length is 12 residues. Trimming left V 4 bases short and J 8 bases short, with 11 bases between. Germline loops: CDR1 SGHAT, CDR2 FQNNGV. The CDR3 spells CASSSGTAEAFF. CDR3 coding DNA: TGTGCCAGCAGCTCGGGGACTGCCGAAGCTTTCTTT.

The chain recombines TRBV27 with TRBJ1-3; no reliable D call. V was cut by 5 bases and J by 4 bases, with 9 bases left in between. The germline gives CDR1 MNHEY, CDR2 SMNVEV (reference sequence). The CDR3 totals 13 residues. In DNA, the CDR3 is TGTGCCAGCAGTCTGGCGCGAGGAAACACCATATATTTT. Its protein product is CASSLARGNTIYF.

This clonotype was observed a handful of times. The rearrangement links TRBV20-1 to TRBJ2-4; D possibly corresponds to TRBD2 (6 bases). V lost 3 bases and J 3 bases, leaving 12 bases between the germline ends. The CDR3 has 14 residues. Germline values: CDR1 DFQATT, CDR2 SNEGSKA (reference sequence). Here the CDR3 reads CSASPGTFKNIQYF. The CDR3 DNA reads as TGCAGTGCTAGTCCCGGGACTTTCAAAAACATTCAGTACTTC.

The genes are TRBV6-4 and TRBJ1-1, with TRBD1 identical over 9 bases. The CDR3 sequence is 14 residues long. Germline V gene data show CDR1 as MRHNA and CDR2 as SNTAGT. The trim removed 7 bases at V and 1 base at J, leaving 4 bases unmatched. This CDR3 reads CASKMTGGNTEAFF. The DNA of the CDR3 is TGTGCCAGCAAAATGACAGGGGGGAACACTGAAGCTTTCTTT.

This clonotype has just a few counts. The J gene is TRBJ2-7, the V gene TRBV20-1; D may be TRBD1 (5 bases). Germline-derived CDR1 and CDR2 are DFQATT and SNEGSKA (reference sequence). V dropped 1 base and J dropped 0 bases, with 7 bases sitting between them. The CDR3 covers 13 residues. The CDR3 is CSARVRGSYEQYF. The CDR3 DNA reads TGCAGTGCTAGAGTAAGGGGCTCCTACGAGCAGTACTTC.

This chain links TRBV7-2 with TRBJ1-1, with D perhaps matching TRBD1 (6 bases). Per germline, CDR1 SGHTA and CDR2 FQGNSA. Trimming took 5 bases from V and 1 from J, leaving 11 bases between them. This CDR3 is 14 amino acids long. The CDR3 bases are TGTGCCAGCAGCCGCGGAGGGGGGAACACTGAAGCTTTCTTT. This codes for CASSRGGGNTEAFF.

This chain joins TRBV20-1 and TRBJ2-3; 10 nucleotides line up with TRBD2. Germline V lookup: CDR1 DFQATT, CDR2 SNEGSKA (reference sequence). The CDR3 contains 15 residues. The ends lost 1 base at V and 4 bases at J; junction bases unmatched: 5. CDR3 nucleotides: TGCAGTGCTAGAGGTTCTAGCGGGAGAGCAGATACGCAGTATTTT. It is translated as CSARGSSGRADTQYF.

J is TRBJ1-2 and V is TRBV6-1, with D perhaps matching TRBD1 (5 bases). V shed 6 bases and J shed 4 bases, with 12 bases lying between them. The CDR3 spans 13 residues. Per the germline V gene, CDR1 is MNHNS and CDR2 is SASEGT. CDR3 amino acids: CASSIRDGYGYTF. In DNA form, the CDR3 reads TGTGCCAGCAGCATCAGGGATGGCTATGGCTACACCTTC.

The rearrangement links TRBV6-1 to TRBJ2-5; 9 bases align to TRBD1. V was pared by 7 bases and J by 5 bases, with 5 bases of the junction left unmatched. Germline-derived CDR1 and CDR2 are MNHNS and SASEGT. The CDR3 covers 13 residues. The CDR3 DNA is TGTGCCAGCACTAGAACAGGGGGCGAGACCCAGTACTTC. Protein sequence: CASTRTGGETQYF.

The chain couples TRBV6-1 to TRBJ1-6, with D perhaps matching TRBD1 (6 bases). V was cut by 7 bases and J by 5 bases, with 12 bases left in between. CDR1 is MNHNS and CDR2 is SASEGT in the germline V gene. The CDR3 length is 14 residues. This CDR3 reads CASTGGPNNSPLHF. Written as DNA, the CDR3 is TGTGCCAGCACCGGGGGGCCGAATAATTCACCCCTCCACTTT.

The chain uses TRBV7-2 and TRBJ2-5; D perhaps matches TRBD2 (6 bases). From germline, CDR1 is SGHTA and CDR2 FQGNSA. This CDR3 is 17 amino acids long. V was pared by 2 bases and J by 2 bases, with 18 bases between. CDR3 sequence reads: CASSLILTRGVQETQYF. CDR3 DNA: TGTGCCAGCAGCTTAATCCTGACTCGCGGGGTACAAGAGACCCAGTACTTC.

This chain links TRBV19 with TRBJ2-3; D is unresolved. Trimming took off 3 bases at V and 0 bases at J, with 7 bases between the two ends. CDR1 LNHDA and CDR2 SQIVND come from the germline V gene (reference sequence). The CDR3 totals 14 residues. The CDR3 DNA is TGTGCCAGTAGTATTGGCCACAGCACAGATACGCAGTATTTT. This encodes CASSIGHSTDTQYF.

V is TRBV20-1 and J is TRBJ2-1; D is unresolved. V was pared by 1 base and J by 9 bases, with 7 bases between. CDR3 size: 11 residues. Germline V CDR1 and CDR2: DFQATT, SNEGSKA (reference sequence). DNA of the CDR3: TGCAGTGCTAGAGCGAATCCTGAGCAGTTCTTC. It specifies CSARANPEQFF.

J is TRBJ2-3 and V is TRBV6-4; 8 bases map to TRBD1. V was pared by 2 bases and J by 0 bases, with 1 base of the junction left unmatched. From germline, CDR1 is MRHNA and CDR2 SNTAGT. The length of the CDR3 is 15 residues. In nucleotides, the CDR3 is TGTGCCAGCAGTGACGACAGGGGAAGCACAGATACGCAGTATTTT. Its protein is CASSDDRGSTDTQYF.

In this sample, this clonotype turned up a few times. The chain combines TRBV6-2 or TRBV6-3 with TRBJ1-2; a possible D gene is TRBD1 (6 bases). Deletions cut 6 bases from V and 8 bases from J, with 19 bases between. The CDR3 contains 14 residues. Germline V gene lookup returns CDR1 MNHEY and CDR2 SVGEGT. DNA for the CDR3: TGTGCCAGCAGCCCGCAGGGGCCTCGAGGGGGCTACACCTTC. Its protein product is CASSPQGPRGGYTF.

There are a few counts of this clonotype. The chain carries TRBV11-2 and TRBJ1-2; possibly TRBD1 for D (5 bases). The germline V and J ends were trimmed by 0 bases and 8 bases, with 22 bases remaining between them. The CDR3 has 17 amino acids. In germline, CDR1 is SGHAT, CDR2 FQNNGV. The CDR3 DNA reads TGTGCCAGCAGCTTAGACGTCAGGGAAGTTCACCTTTGGGGCTACACCTTC. It codes for CASSLDVREVHLWGYTF.

The gene calls are TRBV28 and TRBJ2-5, with 10 bases that match TRBD1. Germline V gene lookup returns CDR1 MDHEN and CDR2 SYDVKM. The CDR3 has 16 residues. V was clipped by 4 bases and J by 4 bases; unmatched bases: 9. In DNA form, the CDR3 reads TGTGCCAGCAGTTCACGGAAGACAGGGGGCGGAGAGACCCAGTACTTC. Translated: CASSSRKTGGGETQYF.

CDR3 DNA: TGTGCCAGCAGCCTTCAGACTACCGGGGAGCTGTTTTTT. Translated: CASSLQTTGELFF. The chain is built from TRBV7-3 and TRBJ2-2; no clear D gene. Trimming cost V 5 bases and J 5 bases, with 9 bases left between them. Germline lookup yields CDR1 SGHTA and CDR2 FQGTGA. The CDR3 is made up of 13 amino acids.

In this sample, this clonotype turned up a few times. V is TRBV20-1 and J is TRBJ1-1; D is possibly TRBD1 (5 bases). Trimming left V 0 bases short and J 6 bases short, with 20 bases between. Germline V lookup: CDR1 DFQATT, CDR2 SNEGSKA (reference sequence). The CDR3 runs to 16 residues. CDR3: CSARDLSRGVAPEAFF. CDR3 DNA sequence: TGCAGTGCTAGAGATTTGAGCAGAGGGGTCGCTCCTGAAGCTTTCTTT.

V is TRBV5-3 and J is TRBJ1-6, with D possibly TRBD1 on 5 matching bases. TRBV5-3 is annotated as an ORF whose role is uncertain. Trimming removed 8 bases at V and 7 bases at J, with 13 bases between. CDR3 length: 13 amino acids. This CDR3 is CASSPTENSPLHF. CDR3 in DNA: TGTGCCAGCAGCCCGACAGAGAATTCACCCCTCCACTTT.

CDR3 nucleotides: TGTGCCAGTAAGGCAGGACTAGCTAACTATGGCTACACCTTC. Amino acid sequence: CASKAGLANYGYTF. This chain links TRBV19 with TRBJ1-2; D ambiguous. Trimming shortened V by 7 bases and J by 0 bases, and 12 bases separated the two germline ends. The CDR3 loop spans 14 amino acids. The V gene's germline CDR1 is LNHDA and CDR2 SQIVND (reference sequence). Full variable domain (missing parts from reference TRBV19 and TRBJ1-2): DGGITQSPKYLFRKEGQNVTLSCEQNLNHDAMYWYRQDPGQGLRLIYYSQIVNDFQKGDIAEGYSVSREKKESFPLTVTSAQKNPTAFYLCASKAGLANYGYTFGSGTRLTVV.